The T cell receptor (beta chain) described here comes from a study of T cell changes during pregnancy in multiple sclerosis. The table came from immunoSEQ multiplex PCR; TCRdb's copy has only in-frame clones and leaves some out. The sample records 90,000 to 100,000 clones, 90% to 95% being singletons. This CDR3 comprises 18 residues. Per the germline V gene, CDR1 is MDHEN and CDR2 is SYDVKM. V lost 2 bases to trimming and J lost 0 bases, with 20 bases between them. The chain uses TRBV28 and TRBJ2-7, with D possibly matching TRBD1 (5 bases). The input for sequencing was peripheral blood, taken in the third trimester of pregnancy. This TCR derives from a female donor with multiple sclerosis, enrolled in a pregnancy study. This chain's CDR3 is CASSLPSRARWNSYEQYF. The CDR3 bases are TGTGCCAGCAGTTTACCTTCCAGGGCCCGGTGGAACTCCTACGAGCAGTACTTC.